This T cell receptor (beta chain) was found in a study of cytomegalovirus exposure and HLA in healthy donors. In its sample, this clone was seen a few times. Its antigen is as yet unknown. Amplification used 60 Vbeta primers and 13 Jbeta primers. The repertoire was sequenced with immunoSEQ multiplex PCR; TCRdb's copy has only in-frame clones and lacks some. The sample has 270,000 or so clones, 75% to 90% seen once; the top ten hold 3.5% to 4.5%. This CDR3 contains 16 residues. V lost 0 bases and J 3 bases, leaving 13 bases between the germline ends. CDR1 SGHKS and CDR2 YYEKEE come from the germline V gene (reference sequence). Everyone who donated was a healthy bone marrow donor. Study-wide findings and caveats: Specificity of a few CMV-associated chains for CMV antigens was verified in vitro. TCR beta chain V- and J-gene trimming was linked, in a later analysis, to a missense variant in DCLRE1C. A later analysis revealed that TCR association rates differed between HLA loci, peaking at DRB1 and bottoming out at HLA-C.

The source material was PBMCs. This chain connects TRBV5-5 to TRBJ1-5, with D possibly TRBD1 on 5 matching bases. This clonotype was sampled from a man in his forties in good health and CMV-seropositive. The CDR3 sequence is CASSLGATAVNQPQHF. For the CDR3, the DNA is TGTGCCAGCAGCTTGGGTGCGACAGCCGTCAATCAGCCCCAGCATTTT.